This T cell receptor (beta chain) came from a study of shared clonotypes between healthy human individuals. V dropped 10 bases and J dropped 8; count of bases not matched to a gene: 7. CDR3 length: 12 amino acids. Germline values: CDR1 MDHEN, CDR2 SYDVKM. Assay: immunoSEQ multiplex PCR; the TCRdb copy retains only in-frame clones and omits some. The data show roughly 1,000,000 clones, with about 84% seen just once and more than 0.5% held by the top ten. This sequence originates from a man between 18 and 35 years old in good health. Some clones in this sample may be carry-over from other donors' samples. This chain joins TRBV28 and TRBJ1-2, with 10 nucleotides matching TRBD1. The sample taken for sequencing was memory CD4+ T cells from PBMCs. The subset was: CD45RA-negative fraction. CDR3 amino acids: CAIRQGAGGYTF. DNA for the CDR3: TGTGCCATTCGACAGGGGGCTGGGGGCTACACCTTC.